The 13 T cell receptor beta chains presented below share a single source sample, sequenced in a study of cytomegalovirus exposure and HLA in healthy donors. PCR was performed using 60 Vbeta and 13 Jbeta primers. Data came from immunoSEQ multiplex PCR; TCRdb stores just in-frame clones and leaves some out. Of under 150,000 clones listed, approximately 78% are singletons. Specimen: PBMCs. These receptors came from a middle-aged woman in good health and CMV-seropositive.

This chain links TRBV6-5 with TRBJ2-3, with 11 bases fitting TRBD1. The CDR3 is 15 amino acids. CDR1 is MNHEY and CDR2 is SVGAGI in the germline V gene. Unmatched junction bases numbered 3, after V lost 4 bases and J lost 3 bases. The CDR3 reads CASSLGQGVTDTQYF. The CDR3 coding sequence is TGTGCCAGCAGTTTGGGACAGGGGGTAACAGATACGCAGTATTTT.

The V call is TRBV6-5, the J call TRBJ2-2, with D tentatively TRBD2 (5 bases). V lost 6 bases to trimming and J lost 4 bases, with 12 bases between them. Germline lookup yields CDR1 MNHEY and CDR2 SVGAGI. The CDR3 totals 14 residues. CDR3 loop: CASSQTRGTGELFF. The CDR3 DNA sequence: TGTGCCAGCAGCCAAACTAGAGGCACCGGGGAGCTGTTTTTT.

CDR3 in DNA: TGCAGCGTTGAGCTCTTCCGGGAGGCCCACATCGGGACCCAGTACTTC. Protein: CSVELFREAHIGTQYF. The chain couples TRBV29-1 to TRBJ2-5, with 7 positions matching TRBD2. With V trimmed by 3 bases and J by 7 bases, 17 bases remained unmatched. This CDR3 contains 16 residues. Germline V gene data show CDR1 as SQVTM and CDR2 as ANQGSEA.

The chain recombines TRBV5-1 with TRBJ2-1, with 11 bases fitting TRBD2. The CDR3 contains 15 residues. Losses at the gene ends were 4 bases for V and 0 bases for J; bases not matched to a gene: 0. Per the germline V gene, CDR1 is SGHRS and CDR2 is YFSETQ. The CDR3 spells CASSTSGSSYNEQFF. The CDR3 region has the DNA TGCGCCAGCAGCACTAGCGGGAGCTCCTACAATGAGCAGTTCTTC.

This rearrangement joins TRBV27 to TRBJ2-1; 9 positions match TRBD1. Germline CDR1 reads MNHEY; CDR2 reads SMNVEV (reference sequence). CDR3 length: 17 amino acids. The V segment lost 2 bases and the J segment 7 bases; nucleotides outside the gene matches: 12. The CDR3 DNA follows: TGTGCCAGCAGTTTAGTCCACGGCAGGGGACAGGGAAATGAGCAGTTCTTC. This gives the protein CASSLVHGRGQGNEQFF.

V usage is TRBV27 and J usage is TRBJ2-4; TRBD1 aligns across 7 bases. V lost 4 bases to trimming and J lost 3 bases; unmatched junction nucleotides: 3. Germline CDR1 reads MNHEY; CDR2 reads SMNVEV (reference sequence). The CDR3 consists of 14 residues. The CDR3 nucleotides read TGTGCCAGCAGTTCACGGACAGGCAAAAACATTCAGTACTTC. This codes for CASSSRTGKNIQYF.

V and J are TRBV11-2 and TRBJ1-2; 8 nucleotides line up with TRBD1. This CDR3 comprises 16 residues. V was pared by 7 bases and J by 2 bases, with 12 bases of the junction left unmatched. In germline, CDR1 is SGHAT, CDR2 FQNNGV. The CDR3 sequence is CASTFGPTGENYGYTF. The CDR3 DNA follows: TGTGCCAGCACCTTCGGACCGACAGGGGAGAACTATGGCTACACCTTC.

The rearrangement links TRBV28 to TRBJ1-1; 8 bases align to TRBD1. In germline, CDR1 is MDHEN, CDR2 SYDVKM. The CDR3 is made up of 15 amino acids. The V segment lost 7 bases and the J segment 5 bases; nucleotides outside the gene matches: 12. The CDR3 region is CASTLPRGPGTEAFF. The CDR3 coding sequence is TGTGCCAGCACCCTCCCCAGGGGGCCAGGTACTGAAGCTTTCTTT.

The V call is TRBV28, the J call TRBJ2-5, with 8 bases lining up with TRBD1. The J call may be faulty, since TRBJ2-7 better matches the DNA end. The CDR3 totals 16 residues. Looked up from germline, CDR1 is MDHEN and CDR2 is SYDVKM. The chain's CDR3 is CASSSATGAATYEQYF. CDR3 in DNA: TGTGCCAGCAGTTCGGCGACAGGGGCGGCAACCTACGAGCAGTACTTC.

V and J are TRBV6-5 and TRBJ2-5; 9 bases line up with TRBD2. The CDR3 is made up of 13 amino acids. V dropped 8 bases and J dropped 6; count of bases not matched to a gene: 7. Germline assignment: CDR1 MNHEY and CDR2 SVGAGI. Here the CDR3 DNA reads TGTGCCAGCCGGCGGGAGGGCCAGAAGACCCAGTACTTC. Translation gives CASRREGQKTQYF.

The chain employs TRBV5-4 and TRBJ2-3; the D is unclear. The V gene lost 2 bases and the J gene lost 0 bases, with 10 bases spanning the gap. CDR3 size: 15 residues. In germline, CDR1 is SGHNT, CDR2 YYREEE (reference sequence). CDR3 in amino acids: CASSFPMTSTDTQYF. The CDR3, as DNA: TGTGCCAGCAGCTTCCCAATGACTAGCACAGATACGCAGTATTTT. The full variable domain, rest sourced from reference TRBV5-4 and TRBJ2-3, is ETGVTQSPTHLIKTRGQQVTLRCSSQSGHNTVSWYQQALGQGPQFIFQYYREEENGRGNFPPRFSGLQFPNYSSELNVNALELDDSALYLCASSFPMTSTDTQYFGPGTRLTVL.

The V call is TRBV9, the J call TRBJ2-1, with a possible D match to TRBD2 (5 bases). The germline gives CDR1 SGDLS, CDR2 YYNGEE. This CDR3 region has 13 residues. Trimming took off 4 bases at V and 6 bases at J, with 11 bases between the two ends. The CDR3 DNA reads TGTGCCAGCAGCCAGAGCACTAGCAATGAGCAGTTCTTC. Amino acids: CASSQSTSNEQFF. Full variable domain (rest looked up from reference TRBV9 and TRBJ2-1): DSGVTQTPKHLITATGQRVTLRCSPRSGDLSVYWYQQSLDQGLQFLIQYYNGEERAKGNILERFSAQQFPDLHSELNLSSLELGDSALYFCASSQSTSNEQFFGPGTRLTVL.

This clone has just a few counts. This chain uses TRBV6-1 with TRBJ2-7; no clear D. Germline V lookup: CDR1 MNHNS, CDR2 SASEGT. There are 11 residues in the CDR3. V was trimmed by 2 bases and J by 3 bases, leaving 2 bases between them. The CDR3 region is CASSEHYEQYF. The CDR3 region has the DNA TGTGCCAGCAGTGAACACTACGAGCAGTACTTC.